The following is a T cell receptor (beta chain) sequence with its context. This CDR3 has 14 residues. Germline values: CDR1 SEHNR, CDR2 FQNEAQ (reference sequence). The V end was cut by 1 base, the J end by 4 bases, with 9 bases between. TCRdb passed the RACE reads through MiXCR, listing each CDR3 protein once. The repertoire holds 70,000 or so distinct CDR3 sequences, with 11% as singletons. As for time point: patch test 3, about 24 weeks after DPC sensitization. Indicated treatment: therapeutic diphenylcyclopropenone sensitization with weekly scalp DPC. The data belong to a study of human T cells and chemical hapten exposure.

The source was whole blood, collected in connection with sensitization to the hapten diphenylcyclopropenone (DPC). This rearrangement joins TRBV7-9 to TRBJ2-3; D remains unclear. This receptor was taken from a woman aged 45-60 years with alopecia areata. Some clones in this sample may be carry-over from other donors' samples. Here the CDR3 reads CASSLEVQADTQYF. CDR3 DNA: TGTGCCAGCAGCTTAGAGGTTCAGGCAGATACGCAGTATTTT. Full variable domain (outside the CDR3, taken from reference TRBV7-9 and TRBJ2-3): DTGVSQNPRHKITKRGQNVTFRCDPISEHNRLYWYRQTLGQGPEFLTYFQNEAQLEKSRLLSDRFSAERPKGSFSTLEIQRTEQGDSAMYLCASSLEVQADTQYFGPGTRLTVL.